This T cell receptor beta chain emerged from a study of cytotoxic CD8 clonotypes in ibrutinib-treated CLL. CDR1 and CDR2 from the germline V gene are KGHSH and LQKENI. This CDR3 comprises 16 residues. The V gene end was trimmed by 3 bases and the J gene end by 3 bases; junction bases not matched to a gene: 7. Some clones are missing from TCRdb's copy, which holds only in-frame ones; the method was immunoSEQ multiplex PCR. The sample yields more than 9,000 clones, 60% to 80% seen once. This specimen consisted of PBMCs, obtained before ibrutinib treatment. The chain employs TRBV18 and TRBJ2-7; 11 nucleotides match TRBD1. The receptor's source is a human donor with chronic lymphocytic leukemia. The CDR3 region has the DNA TGTGCCAGCTCACCCCAGCGGACAGGGGGCTTCTACGAGCAGTACTTC. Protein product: CASSPQRTGGFYEQYF.